These 30 T cell receptor beta chains share one sample of origin, sequenced in a study of blood T cell repertoires in COVID-19. Here immunoSEQ multiplex PCR was the method, and the copy in TCRdb shows in-frame clones only, minus some. The sample includes about 47,000 clones, about 83% of them seen just once. The sample was peripheral blood. These receptors all stem from an older man with active COVID-19.

The chain has TRBV4-3 and TRBJ2-2; 10 nucleotides align to TRBD2. The V gene end was trimmed by 3 bases and the J gene end by 5 bases; junction bases not matched to a gene: 9. The CDR3 is 17 residues long. Germline V gene lookup returns CDR1 LGHNA and CDR2 YSLEER. CDR3 DNA: TGCGCCAGCAGCCACCATGGGCCTAGCGGGGGAACCGGGGAGCTGTTTTTT. This translates into CASSHHGPSGGTGELFF.

The chain couples TRBV19 to TRBJ1-2; possible D gene TRBD1, 6 bases. V was shortened by 5 bases and J by 9 bases, with 13 bases between the two germline ends. From germline, CDR1 is LNHDA and CDR2 SQIVND (reference sequence). The length of the CDR3 is 12 residues. Here the CDR3 reads CASSDRQASYTF. In DNA, the CDR3 is TGTGCCAGTAGTGATCGACAGGCTAGCTACACCTTC.

The chain carries TRBV27 and TRBJ1-1, with TRBD1 identical over 7 bases. CDR1 MNHEY and CDR2 SMNVEV come from the germline V gene (reference sequence). The CDR3 has 15 residues. J was trimmed by 2 bases and V by 9 bases; bases with no gene match: 12. The CDR3 loop reads CASARDRVSNTEAFF. The CDR3 DNA is TGTGCCAGTGCCCGGGACAGAGTATCTAACACTGAAGCTTTCTTT.

The gene calls are TRBV7-9 and TRBJ1-2; 9 bases align to TRBD1. The junction had 19 bases not matched to a gene; V was cut back by 4 bases and J by 13 bases. The germline V gene has CDR1 SEHNR and CDR2 FQNEAQ (reference sequence). This CDR3 has 16 residues. CDR3 sequence (DNA): TGTGCCAGCAGCTCCTCTATGACAGGGGGGCCGCTCGTCGGCACCTTC. Amino acid sequence: CASSSSMTGGPLVGTF.

The V gene is TRBV5-1, the J gene TRBJ1-1, with D unclear. This CDR3 has 16 amino acids. V was cut by 0 bases and J by 3 bases, with 15 bases left in between. Germline V gene data show CDR1 as SGHRS and CDR2 as YFSETQ. The CDR3 DNA sequence: TGCGCCAGCAGCTTGGGGTCAGGTTGGGCAGACACTGAAGCTTTCTTT. Its protein product is CASSLGSGWADTEAFF.

This chain joins TRBV11-2 and TRBJ1-1; tentatively, D is TRBD1 (6 bases). Per the germline V gene, CDR1 is SGHAT and CDR2 is FQNNGV. This CDR3 is 13 amino acids long. The V end was cut by 1 base, the J end by 10 bases, with 13 bases between. CDR3 bases: TGTGCCAGCAGCTTAGGCGGGGGGCAAGGAGCTTTCTTT. Translation gives CASSLGGGQGAFF.

The rearrangement links TRBV2 to TRBJ1-2, with 11 bases lining up with TRBD1. This CDR3 is built from 13 residues. The germline CDR1 and CDR2 sequences are SNHLY and FYNNEI. The trim removed 8 bases at V and 3 bases at J, leaving 2 bases unmatched. This CDR3 is CASRDRGDYGYTF. The CDR3 DNA reads as TGTGCCAGCCGGGACAGGGGGGACTATGGCTACACCTTC.

Only one count was recorded for this clone. The chain combines TRBV3-1 (or the pseudogene TRBV3-2) with TRBJ2-3; TRBD2 matches 10 bases. The CDR3 has 15 amino acids. V lost 2 bases to trimming and J lost 5 bases; unmatched junction nucleotides: 4. Germline-derived CDR1 and CDR2 are LGHDT and YNNKEL (reference sequence). The CDR3 region is CASSQQRGGLDTQYF. The CDR3 DNA is TGTGCCAGCAGCCAACAGCGGGGGGGTTTAGATACGCAGTATTTT.

This chain uses TRBV28 with TRBJ1-4; D unresolved. V was pared by 5 bases and J by 2 bases, with 12 bases between. This CDR3 is built from 15 residues. Germline values: CDR1 MDHEN, CDR2 SYDVKM. The chain's CDR3 is CASSRVEATNEKLFF. CDR3 DNA: TGTGCCAGCAGTCGGGTCGAGGCGACTAATGAAAAACTGTTTTTT.

V usage is TRBV5-5 and J usage is TRBJ2-3; TRBD2 agrees at 8 bases. V gave up 5 bases and J gave up 1 base; unmatched junction bases: 6. The CDR3 runs to 15 residues. The V gene's germline CDR1 is SGHKS and CDR2 YYEKEE (reference sequence). CDR3 coding DNA: TGTGCCAGCAGACCAACCGGGGGGGGCACAGATACGCAGTATTTT. Protein: CASRPTGGGTDTQYF.

V usage is TRBV28 and J usage is TRBJ1-2, with 9 bases matching TRBD1. This CDR3 is 16 amino acids long. Unmatched junction bases numbered 7, after V lost 2 bases and J lost 3 bases. CDR1 is MDHEN and CDR2 is SYDVKM in the germline V gene. CDR3 sequence reads: CASSLGGQGLDYGYTF. CDR3 sequence (DNA): TGTGCCAGCAGTTTAGGGGGACAGGGATTAGACTATGGCTACACCTTC.

The gene calls are TRBV24-1 and TRBJ1-2, with D possibly TRBD1 on 5 matching bases. The germline gives CDR1 KGHDR, CDR2 SFDVKD. The ends were cut back, 4 bases at V and 8 bases at J, with 13 bases in the middle. CDR3 length equals 13 residues. In DNA, the CDR3 is TGTGCCACCAGTGAGAAGGCAGGGCGCGGCTACACCTTC. This gives the protein CATSEKAGRGYTF.

This clone was observed a few times. This chain connects TRBV28 to TRBJ2-7, with TRBD2 identical over 13 bases. The CDR3 is 16 residues long. The germline gives CDR1 MDHEN, CDR2 SYDVKM. Trimming at V came to 1 base and at J to 4 bases, leaving 4 bases not matched to a gene. Here the CDR3 reads CASSLFGTSGEYEQYF. The DNA of the CDR3 is TGTGCCAGCAGTTTATTCGGGACTAGCGGGGAGTACGAGCAGTACTTC.

The chain employs TRBV15 and TRBJ1-2, with 7 bases identical to TRBD1. Germline CDR1 reads LNHNV; CDR2 reads YYDKDF (reference sequence). V trimming: 1 base; J trimming: 6 bases; junction bases outside the gene matches: 2. CDR3 size: 13 residues. The CDR3 bases are TGTGCCACCAGCAGAGCACAGGGGCATGGCTACACCTTC. This gives the protein CATSRAQGHGYTF.

This clone was seen a handful of times. The chain carries TRBV18 and TRBJ1-6; 9 nucleotides agree with TRBD1. Germline CDR1 is KGHSH and CDR2 is LQKENI. Trimming removed 3 bases from V and 6 bases from J; junction bases left unmatched: 6. The CDR3 has 16 amino acids. As DNA, the CDR3 is TGTGCCAGCTCACCCGGGACAGGGATCGTTAATTCACCCCTCCACTTT. Its protein product is CASSPGTGIVNSPLHF.

With regard to this clone: This CDR3 is also generated by other DNA sequences in the sample. The chain links TRBV7-2 to TRBJ2-7; D might be TRBD2 (6 bases). The CDR3 extends over 14 amino acids. The V gene lost 5 bases and the J gene lost 2 bases, with 13 bases spanning the gap. Germline assignment: CDR1 SGHTA and CDR2 FQGNSA. CDR3 DNA sequence: TGTGCCAGCAGCCTGGGACTGGCAGCCTACGAGCAGTACTTC. Its translation is CASSLGLAAYEQYF.

V usage is TRBV23-1 and J usage is TRBJ1-4; no reliable D call. TRBV23-1 is sorted into the ORF group, with uncertain function. The CDR3 has 14 amino acids. The V end lost 7 bases, the J end lost 8 bases, and 17 bases lay between the germline ends. The CDR3 DNA reads TGCGCCAGCATGGCTAGGGCGGGTGGAGAAAAACTGTTTTTT. Protein sequence: CASMARAGGEKLFF.

This chain links TRBV27 with TRBJ1-5; a weak D match, TRBD1 (5 bases). Germline V lookup: CDR1 MNHEY, CDR2 SMNVEV (reference sequence). V gave up 2 bases and J gave up 0 bases, with 8 bases separating them. The CDR3 has 15 amino acids. This chain's CDR3 is CASSLRGYSNQPQHF. CDR3 nucleotides: TGTGCCAGCAGTTTAAGGGGTTATAGCAATCAGCCCCAGCATTTT.

This clone appeared once. V and J are TRBV29-1 and TRBJ2-5; perhaps TRBD2 as D (6 bases). V lost 5 bases and J 4 bases, leaving 8 bases between the germline ends. CDR3 size: 11 residues. CDR1 SQVTM and CDR2 ANQGSEA come from the germline V gene. The CDR3 protein is CSVREAETQYF. CDR3 in DNA: TGCAGCGTTAGGGAGGCAGAGACCCAGTACTTC.

A few counts support this clone. The chain joins TRBV5-6 to TRBJ1-6, with TRBD1 identical over 7 bases. The CDR3 loop spans 13 amino acids. The V segment lost 6 bases and the J segment 7 bases; nucleotides outside the gene matches: 4. From germline, CDR1 is SGHDT and CDR2 YYEEEE. CDR3: CASTGTANSPLHF. The DNA of the CDR3 is TGTGCCAGCACCGGGACAGCGAATTCACCCCTCCACTTT.

This clone was picked up a small number of times. The V and J genes are TRBV2 and TRBJ2-7; TRBD1 aligns across 10 bases. CDR3 length equals 14 residues. The germline gives CDR1 SNHLY, CDR2 FYNNEI. V was pared by 2 bases and J by 7 bases, with 5 bases of the junction left unmatched. The CDR3 nucleotides are TGTGCCAGCAGTGAAAGACAGGGGGCTTGGGAGCAGTACTTC. Its translation: CASSERQGAWEQYF.

V usage is TRBV24-1 and J usage is TRBJ2-7; 7 nucleotides match TRBD2. The CDR3 has 18 amino acids. V gave up 3 bases and J gave up 1 base; unmatched junction bases: 14. Germline assignment: CDR1 KGHDR and CDR2 SFDVKD. The CDR3 DNA is TGTGCCACCAGTGATAACCCTAGCGGACGGGAACGATCCTACGAGCAGTACTTC. It encodes CATSDNPSGRERSYEQYF.

The chain is built from TRBV6-6 and TRBJ2-7, with a tentative D call TRBD1 (5 bases). CDR1 and CDR2 (germline): MNHNY, SVGAGI (reference sequence). Trimming shortened V by 6 bases and J by 3 bases, and 15 bases separated the two germline ends. The CDR3 consists of 14 residues. The CDR3 nucleotides read TGTGCCAGCAGAGGCCTGACAGCACGCTACGAGCAGTACTTC. Translation: CASRGLTARYEQYF.

This chain uses TRBV6-5 with TRBJ1-1; maybe TRBD1 (5 bases). This CDR3 region has 14 residues. V shed 8 bases and J shed 3 bases, with 16 bases lying between them. Germline CDR1 is MNHEY and CDR2 is SVGAGI. The CDR3 loop is CASVRGWGDTEAFF. The CDR3 region has the DNA TGTGCCAGCGTCCGCGGGTGGGGGGACACTGAAGCTTTCTTT.

The chain employs TRBV6-4 and TRBJ2-2; D not certain. This CDR3 comprises 12 residues. Germline V lookup: CDR1 MRHNA, CDR2 SNTAGT. Trimming left V 3 bases short and J 6 bases short, with 5 bases between. The CDR3 DNA reads as TGTGCCAGCAGTGAGAGGCCCGGGGAGCTGTTTTTT. Its translation is CASSERPGELFF.

V is TRBV6-2 or TRBV6-3 and J is TRBJ2-1; 9 bases agree with TRBD2. Germline V lookup: CDR1 MNHEY, CDR2 SVGEGT. The CDR3 is made up of 17 amino acids. Trimming at V came to 6 bases and at J to 8 bases, leaving 17 bases not matched to a gene. The CDR3 loop is CASSRRRAAGGRYEQFF. CDR3 DNA: TGTGCCAGCAGCCGCCGGCGGGCGGCGGGGGGGCGCTATGAGCAGTTCTTC.

This clone was recorded a few times. The chain uses TRBV28 and TRBJ2-3; 8 bases align to TRBD1. The CDR3 has 15 amino acids. Trimming at V came to 6 bases and at J to 3 bases, leaving 8 bases not matched to a gene. Germline V CDR1 and CDR2: MDHEN, SYDVKM. The CDR3 reads CASSTGQEVTDTQYF. In nucleotides, the CDR3 is TGTGCCAGCAGCACGGGACAGGAGGTGACAGATACGCAGTATTTT.

CDR3 DNA: TGTGCCAGCAGCTGGGGACAGGGGGCCTATGGCTACACCTTC. Protein sequence: CASSWGQGAYGYTF. V is TRBV5-6 and J is TRBJ1-2; 12 bases match TRBD1. The junction had 1 base not matched to a gene; V was cut back by 3 bases and J by 4 bases. The germline gives CDR1 SGHDT, CDR2 YYEEEE. The CDR3 extends over 14 amino acids. The full variable domain, with the rest looked up from reference TRBV5-6 and TRBJ1-2, is DAGVTQSPTHLIKTRGQQVTLRCSPKSGHDTVSWYQQALGQGPQFIFQYYEEEERQRGNFPDRFSGHQFPNYSSELNVNALLLGDSALYLCASSWGQGAYGYTFGSGTRLTVV.

The chain is built from TRBV6-5 and TRBJ1-3, with TRBD1 as a possible D gene (6 bases). CDR1 is MNHEY, CDR2 SVGAGI, per germline. CDR3 length equals 16 residues. V was cut by 2 bases and J by 0 bases, with 11 bases left in between. DNA of the CDR3: TGTGCCAGCAGTTACATCGACAGGAGCTCTGGAAACACCATATATTTT. It translates to CASSYIDRSSGNTIYF.

CDR3 region: CASSRGGAVTDTQYF. CDR3 in DNA: TGTGCCAGCAGCCGCGGGGGGGCCGTTACAGATACGCAGTATTTT. The chain joins TRBV3-1 (or the pseudogene TRBV3-2) to TRBJ2-3, with 9 bases matching TRBD2. CDR3 length: 15 residues. Germline loops: CDR1 LGHDT, CDR2 YNNKEL (reference sequence). The V segment lost 4 bases and the J segment 3 bases; nucleotides outside the gene matches: 5.